This TCR beta chain was found in a study of PD-1 blockade in mismatch repair-deficient tumors. The table came from immunoSEQ multiplex PCR; TCRdb's copy has only in-frame clones and leaves some out. The sample lists 50,000 or so clones, 70% to 85% seen once, with approximately 3.5% in the top ten. Germline loops: CDR1 ENHRY, CDR2 SYGVKD. V dropped 10 bases and J dropped 1 base, with 10 bases sitting between them. The CDR3 spans 12 residues. The source is an adult with mismatch repair-deficient cancer. This material consisted of PBMCs, taken before pembrolizumab treatment. The chain uses TRBV10-3 and TRBJ2-5, with D tentatively TRBD2 (5 bases). This CDR3 reads CATARGQETQYF. Written as DNA, the CDR3 is TGTGCCACCGCACGGGGCCAAGAGACCCAGTACTTC.